This entry features one TCR beta chain sequence. Antigen: not known. This specimen comes from a study of T cells in Graves' hyperthyroidism and ophthalmopathy. Whole-study results and caveats: Blood samples included most of the expanded thyroid clonotypes exceeding 0.001. A model of 13 V-J pairs discriminated ophthalmopathy from stable hyperthyroidism. For ophthalmopathy, model prediction preceded onset by a median about 6 months.

Diagnostic assessment was based on clinical symptoms, serum thyroxine and TRAb, thyroid ultrasound and orbital computed tomography. RNA transcripts yielded amplified TCR beta CDR3 regions. TCR CDR3 underwent first-round RT-PCR with the HTBI primer set. TCRdb processed the multiplex PCR reads anew with MiXCR; each CDR3 protein has one entry. The sample consists of more than 550,000 distinct CDR3 sequences, 45% of them appearing once. This sequence was found in an adult man with Graves' disease, either hyperthyroidism or ophthalmopathy (not recorded which). Sequences were obtained from peripheral blood or thyroid tissue (not recorded which).

The chain's CDR3 is CASSLSTGTYEKLFF. The DNA for the CDR3 is TGTGCCAGCAGCCTAAGCACCGGGACATACGAAAAACTGTTTTTT. This chain uses TRBV7-9 with TRBJ1-4, with a possible D match to TRBD1 (6 bases). Germline CDR1 and CDR2: SEHNR and FQNEAQ (reference sequence). The CDR3 is 15 residues long. V was shortened by 5 bases and J by 8 bases, with 18 bases between the two germline ends.